This T cell receptor (beta chain) came from a study of breast tumors, draining lymph nodes, adjacent tissues. Study-wide findings and caveats: Most tumor T cells seemingly derive from lymph node, then expand in tumor. Tumors had less TCR diversity than lymph nodes, more than nontumor tissue. Tumor T cell lymph node origin was a supported hypothesis, not proven. Compared with basal-like, luminal-like tumors shared significantly more repertoire with nontumor tissue.

Samples came from axillary lymph nodes draining the breast cancer. This clonotype was detected many times. Antigen specificity is unknown. MiXCR, run by TCRdb on the multiplex PCR reads, gives a single entry per CDR3 protein. The sample carries fewer than 150,000 distinct CDR3 sequences, 21% recorded once. The germline V gene encodes CDR1 ENHRY and CDR2 SYGVKD. The CDR3 totals 15 residues. Trimming cost V 0 bases and J 0 bases, with 9 bases left between them. The TCR was taken from a female donor with breast cancer. Some clones in this sample may be carry-over from other donors' samples. This chain links TRBV10-3 with TRBJ2-7; D remains ambiguous. Sequencing was done on a sample of axillary lymph node tissue. The CDR3 sequence is CAISESTRSSYEQYF. The CDR3 DNA reads as TGTGCCATCAGTGAGTCGACGCGTAGCTCCTACGAGCAGTACTTC.